This T cell receptor beta chain was recorded in a study of Tregs in tolerant kidney transplant recipients. Mixed chimerism was transient after nonmyeloablative marrow transplants from related graft donors. Unstimulated regulatory T cells (CD4+CD25+CD127-), CD4+CD25- non-regulatory cells, CD4 and CD8 cells were FACS-sorted from thawed PBMCs. V shed 5 bases and J 5 bases; nucleotides not matched to a gene: 9. Germline V gives CDR1 SEHNR, CDR2 FQNEAQ (reference sequence). The CDR3 totals 16 residues. Some clones are missing from TCRdb's copy, which holds only in-frame ones; the method was immunoSEQ multiplex PCR. The table includes 81,000 or so clones, roughly nine tenths detected once.

The clonotype comes from a human patient who received a combined kidney and bone marrow transplant. Some of the T cells might come from the graft donor. This chain links TRBV7-9 with TRBJ1-5; 10 bases match TRBD1. The material sequenced was CD4+ T cells from blood (PBMCs), taken 24 months after the transplant. CDR3 loop: CASSQTSGTGDQPQHF. CDR3 bases: TGTGCCAGCAGCCAAACCTCGGGGACAGGGGATCAGCCCCAGCATTTT.